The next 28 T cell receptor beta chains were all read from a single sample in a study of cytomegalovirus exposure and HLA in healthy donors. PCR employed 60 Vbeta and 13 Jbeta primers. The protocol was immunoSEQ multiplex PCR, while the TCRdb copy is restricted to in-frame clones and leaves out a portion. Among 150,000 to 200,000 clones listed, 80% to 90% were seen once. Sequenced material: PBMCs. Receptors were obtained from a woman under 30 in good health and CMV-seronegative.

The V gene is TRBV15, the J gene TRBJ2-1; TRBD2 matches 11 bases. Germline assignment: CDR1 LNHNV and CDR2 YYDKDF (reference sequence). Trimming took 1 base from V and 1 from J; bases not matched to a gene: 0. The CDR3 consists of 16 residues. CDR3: CATSRGTSGSYNEQFF. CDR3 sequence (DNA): TGTGCCACCAGCAGAGGGACTAGCGGGTCCTACAATGAGCAGTTCTTC. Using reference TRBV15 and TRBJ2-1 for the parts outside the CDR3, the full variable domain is DAMVIQNPRYQVTQFGKPVTLSCSQTLNHNVMYWYQQKSSQAPKLLFHYYDKDFNNEADTPDNFQSRRPNTSFCFLDIRSPGLGDTAMYLCATSRGTSGSYNEQFFGPGTRLTVL.

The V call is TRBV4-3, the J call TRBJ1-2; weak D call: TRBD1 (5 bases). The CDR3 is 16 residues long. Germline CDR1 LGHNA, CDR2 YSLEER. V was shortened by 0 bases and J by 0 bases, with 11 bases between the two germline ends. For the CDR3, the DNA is TGCGCCAGCAGCCAAGAAGACAGCAATCCTAACTATGGCTACACCTTC. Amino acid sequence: CASSQEDSNPNYGYTF.

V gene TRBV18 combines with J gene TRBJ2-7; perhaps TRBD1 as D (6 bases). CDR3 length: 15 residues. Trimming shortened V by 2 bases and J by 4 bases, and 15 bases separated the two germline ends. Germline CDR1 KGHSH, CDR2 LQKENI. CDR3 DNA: TGTGCCAGCTCACCATTTGGGGGCAGGACTTACGAGCAGTACTTC. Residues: CASSPFGGRTYEQYF.

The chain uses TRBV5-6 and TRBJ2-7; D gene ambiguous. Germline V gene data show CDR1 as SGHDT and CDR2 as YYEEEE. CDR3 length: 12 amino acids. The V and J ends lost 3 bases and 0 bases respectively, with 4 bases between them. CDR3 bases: TGTGCCAGCAGCTCCAACTCCTACGAGCAGTACTTC. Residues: CASSSNSYEQYF.

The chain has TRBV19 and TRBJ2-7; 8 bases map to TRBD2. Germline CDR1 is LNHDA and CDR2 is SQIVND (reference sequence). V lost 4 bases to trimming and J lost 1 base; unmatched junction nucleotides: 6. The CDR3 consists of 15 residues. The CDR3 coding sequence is TGTGCCAGTAGTACCCGGGTAGCGGGGTCCTACGAGCAGTACTTC. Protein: CASSTRVAGSYEQYF.

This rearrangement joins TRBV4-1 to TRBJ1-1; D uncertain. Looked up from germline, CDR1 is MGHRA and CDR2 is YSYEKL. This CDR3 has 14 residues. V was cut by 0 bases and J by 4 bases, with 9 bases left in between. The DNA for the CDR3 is TGCGCCAGCAGCCAAGATAACTCGCTCACTGAAGCTTTCTTT. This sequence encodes CASSQDNSLTEAFF.

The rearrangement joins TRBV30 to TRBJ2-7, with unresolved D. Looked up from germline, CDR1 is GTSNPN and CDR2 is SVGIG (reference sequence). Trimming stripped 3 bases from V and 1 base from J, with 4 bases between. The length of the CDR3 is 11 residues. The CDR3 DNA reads TGTGCCTGGAGGACTTCCTACGAGCAGTACTTC. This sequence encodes CAWRTSYEQYF.

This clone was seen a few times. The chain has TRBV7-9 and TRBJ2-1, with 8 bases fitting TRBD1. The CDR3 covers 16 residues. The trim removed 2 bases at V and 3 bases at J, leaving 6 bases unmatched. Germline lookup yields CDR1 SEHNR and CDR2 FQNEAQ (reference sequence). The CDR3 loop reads CASSLYGTGFYNEQFF. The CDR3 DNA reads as TGTGCCAGCAGCTTATACGGGACAGGATTCTACAATGAGCAGTTCTTC.

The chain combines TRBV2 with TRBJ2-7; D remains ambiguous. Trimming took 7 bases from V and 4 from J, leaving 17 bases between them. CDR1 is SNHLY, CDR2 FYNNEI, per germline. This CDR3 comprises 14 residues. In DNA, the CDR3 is TGTGCCAGCACCTCCGACTTGTTTCAGTACGAGCAGTACTTC. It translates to CASTSDLFQYEQYF. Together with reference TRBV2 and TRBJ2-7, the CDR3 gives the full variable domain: EPEVTQTPSHQVTQMGQEVILRCVPISNHLYFYWYRQILGQKVEFLVSFYNNEISEKSEIFDDQFSVERPDGSNFTLKIRSTKLEDSAMYFCASTSDLFQYEQYFGPGTRLTVT.

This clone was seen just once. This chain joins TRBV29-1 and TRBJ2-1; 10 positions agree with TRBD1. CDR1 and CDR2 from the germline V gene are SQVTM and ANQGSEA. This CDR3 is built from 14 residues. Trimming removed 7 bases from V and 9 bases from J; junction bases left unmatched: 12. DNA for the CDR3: TGCAGCGCCACTCCCGGGACAGGGGCCGGTGAGCAGTTCTTC. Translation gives CSATPGTGAGEQFF.

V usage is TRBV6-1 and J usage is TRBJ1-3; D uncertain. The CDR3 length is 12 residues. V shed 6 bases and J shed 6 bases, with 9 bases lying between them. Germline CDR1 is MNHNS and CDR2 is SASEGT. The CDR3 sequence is CASSLLLNTIYF. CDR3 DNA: TGTGCCAGCAGCCTCTTGTTAAACACCATATATTTT.

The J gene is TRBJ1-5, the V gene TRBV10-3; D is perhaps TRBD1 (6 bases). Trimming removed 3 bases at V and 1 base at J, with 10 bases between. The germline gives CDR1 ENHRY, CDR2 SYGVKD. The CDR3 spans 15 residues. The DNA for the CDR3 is TGTGCCATCAGTGAAAACAGGGACAGCAATCAGCCCCAGCATTTT. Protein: CAISENRDSNQPQHF.

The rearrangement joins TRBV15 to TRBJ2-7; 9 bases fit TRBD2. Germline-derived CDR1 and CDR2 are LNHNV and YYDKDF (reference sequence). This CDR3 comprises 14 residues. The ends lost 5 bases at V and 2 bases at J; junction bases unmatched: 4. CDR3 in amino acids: CATSSRTSAYEQYF. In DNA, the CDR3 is TGTGCCACCAGCTCCCGGACTAGCGCCTACGAGCAGTACTTC.

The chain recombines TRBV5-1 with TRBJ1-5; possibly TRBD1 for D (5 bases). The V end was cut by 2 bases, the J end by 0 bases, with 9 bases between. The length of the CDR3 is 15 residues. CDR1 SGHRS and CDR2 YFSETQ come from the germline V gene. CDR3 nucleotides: TGCGCCAGCAGCTTTACAGGAGATAGCAATCAGCCCCAGCATTTT. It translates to CASSFTGDSNQPQHF.

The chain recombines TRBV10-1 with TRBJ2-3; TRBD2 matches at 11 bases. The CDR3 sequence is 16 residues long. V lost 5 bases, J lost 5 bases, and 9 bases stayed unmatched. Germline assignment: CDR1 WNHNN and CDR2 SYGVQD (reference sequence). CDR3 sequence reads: CASSLSGRARVDTQYF. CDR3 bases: TGCGCCAGCAGTCTTAGCGGGAGGGCCCGTGTAGATACGCAGTATTTT.

The CDR3 sequence: CATVRRIYF. The CDR3 DNA follows: TGTGCCACCGTCAGAAGAATTTACTTC. This chain connects TRBV19 to TRBJ2-7; no definite D call. Trimming left V 10 bases short and J 13 bases short, with 14 bases between. Germline CDR1 is LNHDA and CDR2 is SQIVND (reference sequence). The CDR3 length is 9 residues. The full variable domain, in which reference TRBV19 and TRBJ2-7 provide the parts outside the CDR3, is DGGITQSPKYLFRKEGQNVTLSCEQNLNHDAMYWYRQDPGQGLRLIYYSQIVNDFQKGDIAEGYSVSREKKESFPLTVTSAQKNPTAFYLCATVRRIYFGPGTRLTVT.

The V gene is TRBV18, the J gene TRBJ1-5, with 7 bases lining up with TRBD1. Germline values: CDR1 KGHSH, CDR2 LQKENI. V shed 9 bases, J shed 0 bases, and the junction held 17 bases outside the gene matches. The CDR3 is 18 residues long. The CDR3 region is CASSNRGVGTNSNQPQHF. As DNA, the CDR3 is TGTGCCAGTTCCAACAGGGGAGTGGGTACCAATAGCAATCAGCCCCAGCATTTT.

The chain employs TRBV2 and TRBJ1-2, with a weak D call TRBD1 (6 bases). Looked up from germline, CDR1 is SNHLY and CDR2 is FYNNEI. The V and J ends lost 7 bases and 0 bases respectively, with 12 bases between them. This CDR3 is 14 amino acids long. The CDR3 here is CASTRTGSNYGYTF. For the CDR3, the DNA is TGTGCCAGCACCCGAACAGGGTCTAACTATGGCTACACCTTC.

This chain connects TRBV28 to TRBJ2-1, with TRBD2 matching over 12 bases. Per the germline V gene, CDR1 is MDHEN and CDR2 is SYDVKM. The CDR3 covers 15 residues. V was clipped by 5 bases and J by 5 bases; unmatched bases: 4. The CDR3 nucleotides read TGTGCCAGCAGTCTAGCGGGAGGGCCCCACAATGAGCAGTTCTTC. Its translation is CASSLAGGPHNEQFF.

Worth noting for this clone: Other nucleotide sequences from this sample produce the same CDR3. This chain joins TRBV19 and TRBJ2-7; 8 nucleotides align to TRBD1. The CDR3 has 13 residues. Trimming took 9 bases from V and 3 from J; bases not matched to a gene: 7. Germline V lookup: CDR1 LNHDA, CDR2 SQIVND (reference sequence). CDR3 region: CASRGTGLYEQYF. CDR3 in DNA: TGTGCCAGCCGCGGGACAGGCCTCTACGAGCAGTACTTC. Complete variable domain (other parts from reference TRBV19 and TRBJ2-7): DGGITQSPKYLFRKEGQNVTLSCEQNLNHDAMYWYRQDPGQGLRLIYYSQIVNDFQKGDIAEGYSVSREKKESFPLTVTSAQKNPTAFYLCASRGTGLYEQYFGPGTRLTVT.

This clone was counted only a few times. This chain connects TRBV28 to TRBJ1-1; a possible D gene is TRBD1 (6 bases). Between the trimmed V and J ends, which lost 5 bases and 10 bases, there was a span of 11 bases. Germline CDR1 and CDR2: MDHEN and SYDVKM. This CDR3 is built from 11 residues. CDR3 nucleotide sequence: TGTGCCAGCAGTCAGGGGTTTTCAGCTTTCTTT. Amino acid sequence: CASSQGFSAFF.

CDR3 nucleotide sequence: TGTGCCAGCAGTGACCCGGAGCCCTATGGCTACACCTTC. Translation: CASSDPEPYGYTF. The J gene is TRBJ1-2, the V gene TRBV6-6, with D uncertain. V lost 5 bases to trimming and J lost 4 bases, with 11 bases between them. The CDR3 runs to 13 residues. Per germline, CDR1 MNHNY and CDR2 SVGAGI (reference sequence).

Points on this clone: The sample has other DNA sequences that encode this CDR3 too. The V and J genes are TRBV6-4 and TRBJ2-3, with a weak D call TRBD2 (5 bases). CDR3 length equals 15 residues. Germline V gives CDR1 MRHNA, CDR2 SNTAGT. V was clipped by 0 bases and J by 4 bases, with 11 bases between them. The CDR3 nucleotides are TGTGCCAGCAGTGACTCCAGCGGAAAGGCAGATACGCAGTATTTT. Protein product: CASSDSSGKADTQYF.

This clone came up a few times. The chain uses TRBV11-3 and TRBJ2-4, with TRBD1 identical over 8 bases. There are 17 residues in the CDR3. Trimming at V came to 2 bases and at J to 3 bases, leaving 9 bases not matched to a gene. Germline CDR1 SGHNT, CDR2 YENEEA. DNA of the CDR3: TGTGCCAGCAGCTTACGATCAGGGGGCCTTAGCAAAAACATTCAGTACTTC. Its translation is CASSLRSGGLSKNIQYF.

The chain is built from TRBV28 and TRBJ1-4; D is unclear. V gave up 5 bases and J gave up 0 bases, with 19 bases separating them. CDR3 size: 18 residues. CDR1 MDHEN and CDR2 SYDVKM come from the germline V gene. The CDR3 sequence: CASSLPSDEAATNEKLFF. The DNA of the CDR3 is TGTGCCAGCAGTCTACCAAGCGACGAGGCTGCAACTAATGAAAAACTGTTTTTT.

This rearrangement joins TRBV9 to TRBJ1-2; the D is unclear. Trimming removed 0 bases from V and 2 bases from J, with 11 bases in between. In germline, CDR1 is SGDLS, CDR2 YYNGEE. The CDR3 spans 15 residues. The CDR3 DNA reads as TGTGCCAGCAGCGTAGGCGAGTATGAGAACTATGGCTACACCTTC. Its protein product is CASSVGEYENYGYTF.

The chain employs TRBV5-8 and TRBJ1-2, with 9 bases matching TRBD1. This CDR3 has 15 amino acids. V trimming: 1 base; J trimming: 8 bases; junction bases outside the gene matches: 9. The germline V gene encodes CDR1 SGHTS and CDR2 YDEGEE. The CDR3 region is CASSLSGTGSRGYTF. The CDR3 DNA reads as TGTGCCAGCAGCTTGTCCGGGACAGGGTCCCGGGGCTACACCTTC.

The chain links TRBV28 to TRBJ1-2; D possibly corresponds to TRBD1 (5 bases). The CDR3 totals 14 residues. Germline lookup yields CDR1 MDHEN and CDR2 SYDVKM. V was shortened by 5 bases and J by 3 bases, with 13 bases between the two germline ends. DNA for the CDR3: TGTGCCAGCAGTGCATTACAGGCCTACTATGGCTACACCTTC. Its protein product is CASSALQAYYGYTF.